Each of the 32 T cell receptor beta chains below was sequenced from the same sample in a study of follicular helper T cells after annual influenza vaccination. Time point noted: 2014-2015 season, 7 days after vaccination. Assay used: immunoSEQ multiplex PCR; TCRdb lists only in-frame clones, some missing. The sample shows some 3,900 clones, about four fifths of them seen only once. The specimen comprised CXCR5- memory CD4+ T cells sorted from blood, sampled 7 days after influenza vaccination. The receptors originated from an adult who received the influenza vaccine.

This chain connects TRBV5-1 to TRBJ2-3, with D possibly being TRBD1 (5 bases). Trimming took 0 bases from V and 3 from J, leaving 8 bases between them. The CDR3 consists of 14 residues. Germline assignment: CDR1 SGHRS and CDR2 YFSETQ. The CDR3, as DNA: TGCGCCAGCAGCTTGGGGGGCCGGACAGATACGCAGTATTTT. It translates to CASSLGGRTDTQYF. Complete variable domain (other parts from reference TRBV5-1 and TRBJ2-3): KAGVTQTPRYLIKTRGQQVTLSCSPISGHRSVSWYQQTPGQGLQFLFEYFSETQRNKGNFPGRFSGRQFSNSRSEMNVSTLELGDSALYLCASSLGGRTDTQYFGPGTRLTVL.

V usage is TRBV7-9 and J usage is TRBJ1-1; a possible D gene is TRBD1 (6 bases). This CDR3 comprises 12 residues. Trimming stripped 9 bases from V and 4 bases from J, with 12 bases between. Germline CDR1 is SEHNR and CDR2 is FQNEAQ (reference sequence). CDR3 nucleotides: TGTGCCAGTGAGGGGGACGGCACTGAAGCTTTCTTT. Translating gives CASEGDGTEAFF.

The J gene is TRBJ2-7, the V gene TRBV4-1; TRBD2 agrees at 13 bases. CDR1 MGHRA and CDR2 YSYEKL come from the germline V gene. This CDR3 has 16 amino acids. V shed 4 bases and J 4 bases; nucleotides not matched to a gene: 7. Here the CDR3 reads CASSLGLAGVSYEQYF. Written as DNA, the CDR3 is TGCGCCAGCAGCCTTGGACTAGCGGGGGTTTCTTACGAGCAGTACTTC.

This chain links TRBV6-6 with TRBJ2-1; tentatively, D is TRBD1 (6 bases). V was pared by 6 bases and J by 3 bases, with 18 bases between. This CDR3 has 16 amino acids. Germline V gives CDR1 MNHNY, CDR2 SVGAGI (reference sequence). CDR3: CASRPGTPGNYNEQFF. The CDR3 DNA follows: TGTGCCAGCAGACCCGGGACACCCGGAAACTACAATGAGCAGTTCTTC.

The chain joins TRBV4-1 to TRBJ2-1; D tentatively fits TRBD1 or TRBD2 (5 bases each). Looked up from germline, CDR1 is MGHRA and CDR2 is YSYEKL. Between the trimmed V and J ends, which lost 2 bases and 6 bases, there was a span of 11 bases. The CDR3 runs to 14 residues. The CDR3 nucleotides read TGCGCCAGCAGCCAACCGGGGACCGGCAATGAGCAGTTCTTC. Translated, it gives CASSQPGTGNEQFF.

The rearrangement uses TRBV11-2 and TRBJ2-1; D perhaps matches TRBD2 (5 bases). The CDR3 loop spans 15 amino acids. The germline CDR1 and CDR2 sequences are SGHAT and FQNNGV. V shed 8 bases and J shed 2 bases, with 16 bases lying between them. For the CDR3, the DNA is TGTGCCAGCTCTCAAGAGCGGTTTCCCTACAATGAGCAGTTCTTC. Encoded protein: CASSQERFPYNEQFF.

This clone was picked up one time. The V call is TRBV30, the J call TRBJ1-3, with D unclear. The V and J ends lost 2 bases and 7 bases respectively, with 3 bases between them. The CDR3 spans 10 residues. In germline, CDR1 is GTSNPN, CDR2 SVGIG (reference sequence). The CDR3 is CAWSTNTIYF. In DNA, the CDR3 is TGTGCCTGGAGTACGAACACCATATATTTT.

The chain recombines TRBV6-1 with TRBJ2-5; D is perhaps TRBD1 or TRBD2 (6 bases each). This CDR3 region has 15 residues. Looked up from germline, CDR1 is MNHNS and CDR2 is SASEGT. Trimming removed 5 bases from V and 7 bases from J, with 20 bases in between. For the CDR3, the DNA is TGTGCCAGCAGTTTAGCCGGGACGGAGGGGGGGACCCAGTACTTC. Protein: CASSLAGTEGGTQYF.

The chain carries TRBV29-1 and TRBJ1-1; tentative D call: TRBD1 (5 bases). The CDR3 runs to 13 residues. The germline V gene has CDR1 SQVTM and CDR2 ANQGSEA. The germline V and J ends were trimmed by 4 bases and 3 bases, with 12 bases remaining between them. DNA of the CDR3: TGCAGCGTTGGTGGGGACGGTCACACTGAAGCTTTCTTT. This gives the protein CSVGGDGHTEAFF.

V is TRBV7-3 and J is TRBJ1-1, with unresolved D. V shed 5 bases and J shed 4 bases, with 11 bases lying between them. The CDR3 runs 13 residues. The V gene's germline CDR1 is SGHTA and CDR2 FQGTGA. The CDR3 sequence is CASSQREGTEAFF. CDR3 nucleotide sequence: TGTGCCAGCAGCCAAAGGGAAGGCACTGAAGCTTTCTTT.

The genes are TRBV6-5 and TRBJ2-7; 11 bases agree with TRBD2. V lost 2 bases, J lost 4 bases, and 4 bases stayed unmatched. Germline V gives CDR1 MNHEY, CDR2 SVGAGI. CDR3 length: 15 amino acids. This chain's CDR3 is CASSYRTSGPYEQYF. The CDR3 coding sequence is TGTGCCAGCAGTTACCGGACTAGCGGGCCGTACGAGCAGTACTTC.

The rearrangement joins TRBV7-6 to TRBJ2-3; no firm D call. The CDR3 is 13 residues long. V lost 1 base and J 0 bases, leaving 2 bases between the germline ends. From germline, CDR1 is SGHVS and CDR2 FNYEAQ. CDR3 protein: CASSLGSTDTQYF. The CDR3 bases are TGTGCCAGCAGCTTAGGTAGCACAGATACGCAGTATTTT.

V usage is TRBV2 and J usage is TRBJ2-2; a possible D gene is TRBD1 (6 bases). CDR1 and CDR2 from the germline V gene are SNHLY and FYNNEI. The CDR3 extends over 16 amino acids. The V gene lost 8 bases and the J gene lost 3 bases, with 19 bases spanning the gap. CDR3 DNA: TGTGCCAGCGAAGGTCAGGGGCTTAGTGACACCGGGGAGCTGTTTTTT. Its protein is CASEGQGLSDTGELFF.

The rearrangement links TRBV11-2 to TRBJ2-7, with D perhaps TRBD1 (5 bases). The germline CDR1 and CDR2 sequences are SGHAT and FQNNGV. Deletions cut 3 bases from V and 0 bases from J, with 12 bases between. The CDR3 contains 15 residues. The CDR3 loop reads CASSFSRVPSYEQYF. CDR3 nucleotide sequence: TGTGCCAGCAGCTTCAGCAGGGTGCCCTCCTACGAGCAGTACTTC.

The CDR3 loop reads CASSPWGAAYEQYF. The CDR3 coding sequence is TGTGCCAGCAGTCCGTGGGGGGCCGCTTACGAGCAGTACTTC. The V and J genes are TRBV28 and TRBJ2-7; D possibly matches TRBD1 or TRBD2 (6 bases each). CDR1 and CDR2 from the germline V gene are MDHEN and SYDVKM. Trimming removed 5 bases from V and 4 bases from J, with 15 bases in between. The CDR3 consists of 14 residues.

The chain combines TRBV28 with TRBJ1-4; unclear D gene. There are 14 residues in the CDR3. Trimming stripped 3 bases from V and 7 bases from J, with 12 bases between. The germline gives CDR1 MDHEN, CDR2 SYDVKM. CDR3 region: CASSFSGRLEKLFF. As DNA, the CDR3 is TGTGCCAGCAGTTTCTCCGGACGACTTGAAAAACTGTTTTTT.

The V and J genes are TRBV4-1 and TRBJ2-3, with 12 bases that match TRBD2. J gave up 0 bases and V 1 base, and 14 bases lay outside the gene matches. The CDR3 has 21 residues. CDR1 is MGHRA and CDR2 is YSYEKL in the germline V gene. The chain's CDR3 is CASSQVLGLAGDVTSTDTQYF. The CDR3 DNA reads as TGCGCCAGCAGCCAAGTGTTGGGACTAGCGGGCGACGTAACTAGCACAGATACGCAGTATTTT.

J is TRBJ2-1 and V is TRBV6-5; 15 nucleotides agree with TRBD2. The CDR3 sequence is 14 residues long. After removal of 8 bases from V and 7 bases from J, the junction contained 3 bases not matched to a gene. Germline-derived CDR1 and CDR2 are MNHEY and SVGAGI. CDR3 residues: CASGLAGGSNEQFF. The CDR3 coding sequence is TGTGCCAGCGGACTAGCGGGGGGGAGTAATGAGCAGTTCTTC.

The chain recombines TRBV5-1 with TRBJ2-6; the D gene is possibly TRBD2 (5 bases). This CDR3 region has 16 residues. The V gene lost 0 bases and the J gene lost 2 bases, with 9 bases spanning the gap. The germline V gene encodes CDR1 SGHRS and CDR2 YFSETQ. The CDR3: CASSLGPGTGANVLTF. The CDR3 region has the DNA TGCGCCAGCAGCTTGGGTCCGGGGACTGGGGCCAACGTCCTGACTTTC.

V and J are TRBV9 and TRBJ1-6; D is perhaps TRBD1 (5 bases). Per the germline V gene, CDR1 is SGDLS and CDR2 is YYNGEE. V gave up 0 bases and J gave up 7 bases, with 14 bases separating them. This CDR3 has 16 amino acids. The CDR3 reads CASSVGLGASNSPLHF. The DNA for the CDR3 is TGTGCCAGCAGCGTAGGGCTAGGGGCCAGCAATTCACCCCTCCACTTT.

The chain joins TRBV6-7 to TRBJ2-1; D ambiguous. TRBV6-7 is an ORF for which the function is uncertain. The V gene lost 0 bases and the J gene lost 2 bases, with 11 bases spanning the gap. The CDR3 is made up of 16 amino acids. The CDR3 nucleotides read TGTGCCAGCAGTTACTCAACGACCAAACCCTACAATGAGCAGTTCTTC. Translating gives CASSYSTTKPYNEQFF.

This chain links TRBV11-2 with TRBJ2-1; D gene unclear. CDR3 size: 14 residues. Germline V gene sequence: CDR1 SGHAT, CDR2 FQNNGV. The V and J ends lost 3 bases and 9 bases respectively, with 15 bases between them. DNA of the CDR3: TGTGCCAGCAGCTTCTCCTCCCTGGCAGGTGAGCAGTTCTTC. Residues: CASSFSSLAGEQFF.

The chain joins TRBV6-5 to TRBJ2-7, with D tentatively TRBD1 or TRBD2 (6 bases each). CDR1 and CDR2 (germline): MNHEY, SVGAGI. V lost 3 bases and J lost 3, with 9 bases in between. The CDR3 consists of 13 residues. CDR3 in DNA: TGTGCCAGCAGTTATGGGGGGCACTACGAGCAGTACTTC. Translating it yields CASSYGGHYEQYF.

The chain has TRBV28 and TRBJ1-4, with D perhaps matching TRBD1 (5 bases). The CDR3 is 16 residues long. Deletions cut 5 bases from V and 3 bases from J, with 16 bases between. The germline V gene encodes CDR1 MDHEN and CDR2 SYDVKM. CDR3 sequence reads: CASSPAPGFSNEKLFF. Written as DNA, the CDR3 is TGTGCCAGCAGTCCCGCCCCAGGGTTTTCTAATGAAAAACTGTTTTTT.

The rearrangement joins TRBV13 to TRBJ1-2, with D uncertain. Per the germline V gene, CDR1 is PRHDT and CDR2 is FYEKMQ (reference sequence). Trimming removed 0 bases from V and 2 bases from J, with 1 base in between. CDR3 length: 12 amino acids. CDR3 in DNA: TGTGCCAGCAGCTTAGGGAACTATGGCTACACCTTC. Amino acid sequence: CASSLGNYGYTF.

The genes are TRBV30 and TRBJ2-2; TRBD2 matches at 7 bases. V gave up 6 bases and J gave up 1 base; unmatched junction bases: 8. The CDR3 contains 15 residues. CDR1 and CDR2 from the germline V gene are GTSNPN and SVGIG (reference sequence). The CDR3 DNA is TGTGCCTGCGTTCCAAGCGGGGTGAACACCGGGGAGCTGTTTTTT. Its protein is CACVPSGVNTGELFF.

The chain combines TRBV11-2 with TRBJ1-2; possibly TRBD1 for D (5 bases). V was pared by 1 base and J by 4 bases, with 10 bases between. The CDR3 contains 14 residues. From germline, CDR1 is SGHAT and CDR2 FQNNGV. CDR3 region: CASSLGQGLYGYTF. In DNA, the CDR3 is TGTGCCAGCAGCTTAGGGCAGGGACTCTATGGCTACACCTTC.

The chain is built from TRBV28 and TRBJ1-2; D unclear. The CDR3 sequence is 13 residues long. Trimming took off 4 bases at V and 3 bases at J, with 9 bases between the two ends. Looked up from germline, CDR1 is MDHEN and CDR2 is SYDVKM. Here the CDR3 reads CASSSGVDYGYTF. As DNA, the CDR3 is TGTGCCAGCAGTTCGGGTGTCGACTATGGCTACACCTTC.

V gene TRBV5-4 combines with J gene TRBJ1-1; weak D call: TRBD1 (6 bases). The length of the CDR3 is 14 residues. V shed 2 bases and J shed 0 bases, with 8 bases lying between them. Germline V CDR1 and CDR2: SGHNT, YYREEE (reference sequence). CDR3 region: CASSFGQLNTEAFF. CDR3 nucleotide sequence: TGTGCCAGCAGCTTCGGACAGCTGAACACTGAAGCTTTCTTT.

This clone was detected a few times. The chain employs TRBV27 and TRBJ2-7; TRBD2 matches 14 bases. Germline assignment: CDR1 MNHEY and CDR2 SMNVEV (reference sequence). Germline trimming cut 6 bases from V and 4 bases from J; bases unmatched to any gene: 8. The CDR3 sequence is 16 residues long. CDR3 amino acids: CASSKGLAGDLYEQYF. The CDR3 DNA reads TGTGCCAGCAGCAAGGGACTAGCGGGGGACCTTTACGAGCAGTACTTC.

V usage is TRBV15 and J usage is TRBJ2-1; D remains ambiguous. The CDR3 has 12 residues. Germline V gene sequence: CDR1 LNHNV, CDR2 YYDKDF (reference sequence). Trimming cost V 2 bases and J 4 bases, with 3 bases left between them. The CDR3 bases are TGTGCCACCAGCAGAAAGTACAATGAGCAGTTCTTC. Translated: CATSRKYNEQFF.

This chain uses TRBV18 with TRBJ1-2; a possible D gene is TRBD1 (6 bases). Trimming pared 1 base from V and 4 bases from J, leaving 10 bases between. CDR3 size: 14 residues. The germline gives CDR1 KGHSH, CDR2 LQKENI. The CDR3 reads CASSPQGVGYGYTF. The CDR3 DNA follows: TGTGCCAGCTCACCACAGGGGGTAGGCTATGGCTACACCTTC.